The 14 T cell receptor beta chains below all came from one sample that was sequenced in a study of CD8 T cells in ankylosing spondylitis. TCRdb reprocessed the 5' RACE reads with MiXCR, giving one entry per CDR3 protein. The sample lists 40,000 to 55,000 distinct CDR3 sequences, 6.5% to 8% occurring once. Sequenced material: blood, either unsorted or a sorted T cell fraction (not recorded which). These receptor sequences come from a female donor with ankylosing spondylitis or in good health (not recorded which).

The table lists this clonotype with many counts. This chain uses TRBV12-3 or TRBV12-4 with TRBJ1-5; D not resolved. The V and J ends lost 3 bases and 3 bases respectively, with 9 bases between them. This CDR3 has 14 amino acids. CDR3 region: CASSLGSINQPQHF. The DNA of the CDR3 is TGTGCCAGCAGTTTGGGTAGTATCAATCAGCCCCAGCATTTT.

This clonotype came up many times. The chain couples TRBV5-1 to TRBJ2-3; tentative D call: TRBD2 (5 bases). Germline loops: CDR1 SGHRS, CDR2 YFSETQ. The length of the CDR3 is 14 residues. With 0 bases removed from V and 3 bases from J, the gap between germline ends came to 8 bases. The CDR3 reads CASSLGSGTDTQYF. The CDR3 nucleotides are TGCGCCAGCAGCTTGGGCTCGGGAACAGATACGCAGTATTTT.

This clonotype was seen ten or more times. The chain is built from TRBV28 and TRBJ1-1; the D is unclear. V lost 1 base, J lost 1 base, and 7 bases lay in between. The CDR3 covers 14 residues. Per germline, CDR1 MDHEN and CDR2 SYDVKM. DNA of the CDR3: TGTGCCAGCAGTTTATTTCGAACGAACACTGAAGCTTTCTTT. Translating it yields CASSLFRTNTEAFF.

This clonotype was seen repeatedly, ten times or more. This chain uses TRBV6-2 or TRBV6-3 with TRBJ2-1, with 11 bases matching TRBD2. In germline, CDR1 is MNHEY, CDR2 SVGEGT. The CDR3 sequence is 18 residues long. Trimming took 4 bases from V and 3 from J; bases not matched to a gene: 11. CDR3 region: CASSLETSGAGYYNEQFF. CDR3 sequence (DNA): TGTGCCAGCAGTTTGGAGACTAGCGGGGCCGGGTACTACAATGAGCAGTTCTTC.

V is TRBV2 and J is TRBJ2-2; the match to TRBD2 covers 11 bases. V was clipped by 6 bases and J by 7 bases; unmatched bases: 19. Germline V gene lookup returns CDR1 SNHLY and CDR2 FYNNEI. This CDR3 is built from 19 residues. The DNA of the CDR3 is TGTGCCAGCAGCCAAGTAGCGGGGGGGCCTTCTCAGGCTATCGGGGAGCTGTTTTTT. This translates into CASSQVAGGPSQAIGELFF.

Many counts were recorded for this clonotype. The chain uses TRBV9 and TRBJ1-1, with 7 bases identical to TRBD1. With 0 bases clipped from V and 0 bases from J, the junction kept 2 bases outside the gene matches. Germline CDR1 is SGDLS and CDR2 is YYNGEE. This CDR3 is built from 15 residues. CDR3 sequence reads: CASSVGGTVNTEAFF. CDR3 coding DNA: TGTGCCAGCAGCGTAGGTGGGACAGTGAACACTGAAGCTTTCTTT.

The chain has TRBV10-3 and TRBJ2-2, with a weak D call TRBD2 (5 bases). Trimming took off 3 bases at V and 8 bases at J, with 10 bases between the two ends. The CDR3 runs 13 residues. Per germline, CDR1 ENHRY and CDR2 SYGVKD. This CDR3 is CAISDSEGGELFF. The CDR3 coding sequence is TGTGCCATCAGTGATAGCGAAGGAGGGGAGCTGTTTTTT.

Many counts were recorded for this clonotype. The chain links TRBV6-6 to TRBJ1-2; D remains unclear. With 2 bases removed from V and 2 bases from J, the gap between germline ends came to 6 bases. CDR3 size: 13 residues. Per the germline V gene, CDR1 is MNHNY and CDR2 is SVGAGI (reference sequence). DNA of the CDR3: TGTGCCAGCAGTTACGGGAAAAACTATGGCTACACCTTC. It is translated as CASSYGKNYGYTF.

This clonotype was detected only a few times. V usage is TRBV12-3 or TRBV12-4 and J usage is TRBJ1-5, with D unresolved. V lost 2 bases and J lost 2, with 7 bases in between. This CDR3 is 14 amino acids long. CDR3 bases: TGTGCCAGCAGTTTAAGGAGGGGCAATCAGCCCCAGCATTTT. Amino acids: CASSLRRGNQPQHF.

This sequence joins TRBV7-2 and TRBJ2-1; D is unclear. CDR3 size: 13 residues. The V end was cut by 1 base, the J end by 3 bases, with 4 bases between. Germline loops: CDR1 SGHTA, CDR2 FQGNSA. The CDR3 reads CASSLGDYNEQFF. As DNA, the CDR3 is TGTGCCAGCAGCTTAGGGGACTACAATGAGCAGTTCTTC.

This clonotype was counted at least ten times. V and J are TRBV28 and TRBJ1-6; D is undetermined. V lost 4 bases and J lost 7, with 11 bases in between. The CDR3 runs to 14 residues. Germline-derived CDR1 and CDR2 are MDHEN and SYDVKM. Here the CDR3 DNA reads TGTGCCAGCAGTTCCGATCTGTCCAATTCACCCCTCCACTTT. Translated, it gives CASSSDLSNSPLHF.

This chain links TRBV5-1 with TRBJ2-2; TRBD1 aligns across 7 bases. The CDR3 is 16 residues long. V shed 4 bases, J shed 2 bases, and the junction held 8 bases outside the gene matches. Germline values: CDR1 SGHRS, CDR2 YFSETQ. As DNA, the CDR3 is TGCGCCAGCAGCCGGACCGGGACAGCTAACACCGGGGAGCTGTTTTTT. It yields the protein CASSRTGTANTGELFF.

V gene TRBV7-6 combines with J gene TRBJ2-3, with 10 bases aligning to TRBD1. After removal of 6 bases from V and 6 bases from J, the junction contained 12 bases not matched to a gene. The CDR3 has 16 amino acids. Looked up from germline, CDR1 is SGHVS and CDR2 is FNYEAQ. The CDR3 DNA is TGTGCCAGCAGTTCGACAGGGGGCCGTCGCTCGGATACGCAGTATTTT. This gives the protein CASSSTGGRRSDTQYF.

This clonotype occurred many times. The chain recombines TRBV9 with TRBJ1-1; the D is unclear. The V end was cut by 0 bases, the J end by 3 bases, with 6 bases between. From germline, CDR1 is SGDLS and CDR2 YYNGEE. This CDR3 spans 13 amino acids. This CDR3 is CASSVGGDTEAFF. CDR3 sequence (DNA): TGTGCCAGCAGCGTAGGCGGGGACACTGAAGCTTTCTTT. Using reference TRBV9 and TRBJ1-1 for the parts outside the CDR3, the full variable domain is DSGVTQTPKHLITATGQRVTLRCSPRSGDLSVYWYQQSLDQGLQFLIQYYNGEERAKGNILERFSAQQFPDLHSELNLSSLELGDSALYFCASSVGGDTEAFFGQGTRLTVV.